This passage covers 10 T cell receptor beta chains from one sample sequenced in a study of blood T cells in healthy people across ages. Using a J-beta primer mix together with a sample-barcoded 5' primer, a second PCR was run for roughly 6 to 12 cycles. In TCRdb, the 5' RACE reads were re-called with MiXCR into one record per CDR3 protein. The profile shows 1.5 million or so distinct CDR3 sequences, roughly 45% of them singletons. Sequencing was done on a sample of blood. These receptors all stem from a woman between 18 and 29 years old in good health.

The CDR3 bases are TGTGCCAGCAGCCTAATAGCGGGAGGGGCCATCCATGAGCAGTTCTTC. The encoded protein is CASSLIAGGAIHEQFF. This chain joins TRBV3-1 and TRBJ2-1, with 11 nucleotides matching TRBD2. Trimming cost V 4 bases and J 8 bases; bases outside gene matches: 10. The CDR3 has 16 residues. Germline-derived CDR1 and CDR2 are LGHDT and YNNKEL (reference sequence).

This clonotype was found a few times. The V call is TRBV12-3 or TRBV12-4, the J call TRBJ1-2, with 9 bases identical to TRBD1. J gave up 0 bases and V 5 bases, and 7 bases lay outside the gene matches. This CDR3 has 16 amino acids. The CDR3, as DNA: TGTGCCAGCAGTCCAGGACAGGGGACATCTAACTATGGCTACACCTTC. Translating it yields CASSPGQGTSNYGYTF.

This clonotype showed up just a few times. The chain recombines TRBV11-2 with TRBJ2-1; D not certain. CDR1 is SGHAT and CDR2 is FQNNGV in the germline V gene. Trimming took off 2 bases at V and 8 bases at J, with 16 bases between the two ends. The CDR3 is 15 amino acids. CDR3 sequence: CASSLLPGTPDEQFF. Here the CDR3 DNA reads TGTGCCAGCAGCTTACTTCCAGGAACCCCAGATGAGCAGTTCTTC.

This chain uses TRBV12-3 or TRBV12-4 with TRBJ1-6; 9 positions agree with TRBD1. The CDR3 is made up of 14 amino acids. The junction had 7 bases not matched to a gene; V was cut back by 6 bases and J by 10 bases. As DNA, the CDR3 is TGTGCCAGCAGGCCGACAGGGGGTGGGTCACCCCTCCACTTT. Translating gives CASRPTGGGSPLHF.

The V call is TRBV3-1, the J call TRBJ2-2, with 9 bases aligning to TRBD1. The CDR3 has 16 amino acids. The germline V gene has CDR1 LGHDT and CDR2 YNNKEL (reference sequence). With V trimmed by 4 bases and J by 5 bases, 8 bases remained unmatched. CDR3 sequence reads: CASSLAGTGRTGELFF. As DNA, the CDR3 is TGTGCCAGCAGCCTCGCCGGGACAGGGCGGACCGGGGAGCTGTTTTTT.

The rearrangement joins TRBV16 to TRBJ1-5; TRBD1 matches at 7 bases. Looked up from germline, CDR1 is KGHSY and CDR2 is FQNENV. The CDR3 runs to 18 residues. Trimming cost V 0 bases and J 0 bases; bases outside gene matches: 8. CDR3 region: CASSQSRTGGYSNQPQHF. DNA for the CDR3: TGTGCCAGCAGCCAATCAAGGACAGGCGGATATAGCAATCAGCCCCAGCATTTT.

This clonotype was picked up a small number of times. CDR3 DNA: TGTGCCAGCAGCCAAGATCGTTTGGGGGGACGGAACTATGGCTACACCTTC. Its translation: CASSQDRLGGRNYGYTF. V is TRBV3-1 and J is TRBJ1-2, with D possibly TRBD1 on 5 matching bases. The CDR3 spans 17 residues. Germline V gives CDR1 LGHDT, CDR2 YNNKEL (reference sequence). The ends were cut back, 0 bases at V and 2 bases at J, with 16 bases in the middle. The whole variable domain, filled in from reference TRBV3-1 and TRBJ1-2, reads DTAVSQTPKYLVTQMGNDKSIKCEQNLGHDTMYWYKQDSKKFLKIMFSYNNKELIINETVPNRFSPKSPDKAHLNLHINSLELGDSAVYFCASSQDRLGGRNYGYTFGSGTRLTVV.

With regard to this clonotype: The junction does not match germline at one end; this may be a read error. The V gene is TRBV11-1, the J gene TRBJ2-2; D unresolved. Per the germline V gene, CDR1 is SGHAT and CDR2 is FQDESV (reference sequence). The CDR3 is 14 amino acids. CDR3 loop: CAGSLIGWGGELFF. CDR3 nucleotides: TGTGCCGGCAGCTTAATAGGATGGGGCGGGGAGCTGTTTTTT.

In this sample, this clonotype turned up a few times. This rearrangement joins TRBV10-3 to TRBJ1-2, with D hard to call. The CDR3 runs to 13 residues. Between the trimmed V and J ends, which lost 3 bases and 8 bases, there was a span of 13 bases. Per the germline V gene, CDR1 is ENHRY and CDR2 is SYGVKD. CDR3 residues: CAISDSPESGYTF. CDR3 nucleotides: TGTGCCATCAGTGACTCCCCAGAAAGCGGCTACACCTTC.

This CDR3 is CASTRDSNYNSPLHF. The CDR3 DNA is TGTGCCAGCACCAGGGACAGTAACTATAATTCACCCCTCCACTTT. V is TRBV2 and J is TRBJ1-6, with 7 bases aligning to TRBD1. Germline-derived CDR1 and CDR2 are SNHLY and FYNNEI. With V trimmed by 7 bases and J by 3 bases, 6 bases remained unmatched. This CDR3 spans 15 amino acids.